A selection of T cell receptor beta chains follows, all from one sample in a study of regulatory T cells in long-lasting Graves disease. A single record per CDR3 protein comes from TCRdb applying MiXCR to the multiplex PCR reads. The data hold roughly 470,000 distinct CDR3 sequences, with 20% to 25% observed a single time. The sample here was peripheral blood mononuclear cells (PBMCs), taken when the disease was refractory, from a patient treated with antithyroid drugs. Receptors were obtained from a female donor with Graves disease. The CDR3 runs from the conserved cysteine through the conserved F or W. The D gene is left open where the match is weak. Clone size is given for some rows only: seen once, a few or many times, or a class if the clone is expanded.

>TRBV9|TRBD2|TRBJ2-7|.
CASGGGTSGYEQYF
TGTGCCAGCGGCGGGGGGACTAGCGGATACGAGCAGTACTTC
>TRBV20-1|.|TRBJ2-7|many
CSAGGREFYEQYF
TGCAGTGCTGGGGGGAGAGAGTTCTACGAGCAGTACTTC
>TRBV29-1|.|TRBJ1-2|few
CSVEDLGEGKDTF
TGCAGCGTTGAAGATCTAGGTGAGGGGAAGGACACCTTC
>TRBV7-8|TRBD2|TRBJ2-5|many
CASSQPETSGRETQYF
TGTGCCAGCAGCCAACCGGAGACTAGCGGGAGAGAGACCCAGTACTTC
>TRBV29-1|TRBD1|TRBJ1-3|.
CSVRTGIGNTIYF
TGCAGCGTACGGACAGGGATCGGAAACACCATATATTTT
>TRBV4-2|.|TRBJ2-2|.
CASSQDPQGLGNTGELFF
TGTGCCAGCAGCCAAGACCCCCAAGGACTGGGGAACACCGGGGAGCTGTTTTTT
>TRBV5-1|.|TRBJ2-7|few
CASSLWVSGAGNYEQYF
TGCGCCAGCAGCTTGTGGGTCTCGGGGGCAGGGAACTACGAGCAGTACTTC
>TRBV20-1|.|TRBJ2-5|many
CSAPRGLYQETQYF
TGCAGTGCTCCCAGGGGACTATACCAAGAGACCCAGTACTTC
>TRBV27|TRBD2|TRBJ2-1|.
CASSLAPPSGSLYNEQFF
TGTGCCAGCAGTTTAGCCCCCCCTAGCGGGAGTTTATACAATGAGCAGTTCTTC
>TRBV28|.|TRBJ2-3|.
CASSLGLAYGTQYF
TGTGCCAGCAGTTTAGGGCTAGCGTATGGTACGCAGTATTTT
>TRBV28|TRBD2|TRBJ2-4|many
CAGASGGSAKNIQYF
TGTGCCGGTGCGTCGGGAGGTAGCGCCAAAAACATTCAGTACTTC
>TRBV9|TRBD2|TRBJ2-2|many
CASRETSVAGELFF
TGTGCCAGCAGAGAAACTAGCGTTGCCGGGGAGCTGTTTTTT
>TRBV3-1|TRBD2|TRBJ2-2|few
CASSRSGLAGTGELFF
TGTGCCAGCAGCCGAAGCGGGCTAGCGGGAACCGGGGAGCTGTTTTTT
>TRBV20-1|TRBD1|TRBJ1-2|.
CSAAGTGTRYGYTF
TGCAGTGCCGCCGGGACAGGAACACGCTATGGCTACACCTTC
>TRBV10-3|.|TRBJ1-5|.
CAISEYGGSNQPQHF
TGTGCCATCAGTGAGTACGGGGGGAGCAATCAGCCCCAGCATTTT
>TRBV7-2|.|TRBJ2-7|few
CASSLARSEQYF
TGTGCCAGCAGCCTGGCCCGTTCCGAGCAGTACTTC
>TRBV9|TRBD2|TRBJ2-2|few
CASSVAARGGAGELFF
TGTGCCAGCAGCGTAGCAGCTCGGGGAGGGGCCGGGGAGCTGTTTTTT